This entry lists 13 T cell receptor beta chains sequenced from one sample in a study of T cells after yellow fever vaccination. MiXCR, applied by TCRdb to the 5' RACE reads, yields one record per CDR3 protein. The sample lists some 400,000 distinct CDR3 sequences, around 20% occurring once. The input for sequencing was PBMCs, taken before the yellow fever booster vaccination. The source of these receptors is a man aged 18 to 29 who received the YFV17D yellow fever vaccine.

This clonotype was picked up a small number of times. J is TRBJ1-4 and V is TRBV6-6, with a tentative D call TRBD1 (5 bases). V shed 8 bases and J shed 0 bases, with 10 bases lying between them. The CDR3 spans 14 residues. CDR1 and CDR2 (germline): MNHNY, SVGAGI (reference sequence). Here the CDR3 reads CASRRGTTNEKLFF. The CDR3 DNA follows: TGTGCCAGCCGACGGGGGACAACTAATGAAAAACTGTTTTTT.

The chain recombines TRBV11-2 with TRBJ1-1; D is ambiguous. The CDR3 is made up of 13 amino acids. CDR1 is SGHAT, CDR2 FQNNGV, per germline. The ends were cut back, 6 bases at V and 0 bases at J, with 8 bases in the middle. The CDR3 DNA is TGTGCCAGCAGGCCGACGGTGAACACTGAAGCTTTCTTT. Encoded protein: CASRPTVNTEAFF. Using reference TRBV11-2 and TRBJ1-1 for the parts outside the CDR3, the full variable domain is EAGVAQSPRYKIIEKRQSVAFWCNPISGHATLYWYQQILGQGPKLLIQFQNNGVVDDSQLPKDRFSAERLKGVDSTLKIQPAKLEDSAVYLCASRPTVNTEAFFGQGTRLTVV.

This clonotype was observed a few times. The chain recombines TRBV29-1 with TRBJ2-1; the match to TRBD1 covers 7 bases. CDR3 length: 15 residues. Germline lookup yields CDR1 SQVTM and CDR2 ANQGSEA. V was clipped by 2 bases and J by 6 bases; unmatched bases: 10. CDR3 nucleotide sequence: TGCAGCGTTGAATTGTGGGACAGCGGCCTCAATGAGCAGTTCTTC. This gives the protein CSVELWDSGLNEQFF.

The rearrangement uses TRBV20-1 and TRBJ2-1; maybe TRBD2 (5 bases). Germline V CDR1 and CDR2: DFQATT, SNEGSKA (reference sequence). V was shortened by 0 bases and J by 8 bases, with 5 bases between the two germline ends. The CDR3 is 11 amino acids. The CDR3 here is CSAREDYEQFF. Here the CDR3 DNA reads TGCAGTGCTAGAGAGGACTATGAGCAGTTCTTC.

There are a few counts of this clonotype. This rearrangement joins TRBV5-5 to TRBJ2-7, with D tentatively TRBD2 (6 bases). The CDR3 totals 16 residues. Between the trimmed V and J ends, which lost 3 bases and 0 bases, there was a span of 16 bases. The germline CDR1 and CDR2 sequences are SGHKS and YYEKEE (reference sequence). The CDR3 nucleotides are TGTGCCAGCAGCTATGACGGGGGACGCCTCTCCTACGAGCAGTACGTC. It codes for CASSYDGGRLSYEQYV.

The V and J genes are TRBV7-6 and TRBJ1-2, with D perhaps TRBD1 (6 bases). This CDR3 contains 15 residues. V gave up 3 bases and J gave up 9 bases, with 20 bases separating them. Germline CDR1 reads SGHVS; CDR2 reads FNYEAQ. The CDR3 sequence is CASSLEGDLDYSYTF. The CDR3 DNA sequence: TGTGCCAGCAGCTTGGAGGGGGATCTCGATTATAGCTACACCTTC.

The CDR3 coding sequence is TGTGCCAGCACCCTGGGACAGGGATCCTACAATGAGCAGTTCTTC. This codes for CASTLGQGSYNEQFF. The chain carries TRBV7-6 and TRBJ2-1; TRBD1 matches at 9 bases. The CDR3 consists of 15 residues. Trimming at V came to 7 bases and at J to 1 base, leaving 5 bases not matched to a gene. Germline V gives CDR1 SGHVS, CDR2 FNYEAQ.

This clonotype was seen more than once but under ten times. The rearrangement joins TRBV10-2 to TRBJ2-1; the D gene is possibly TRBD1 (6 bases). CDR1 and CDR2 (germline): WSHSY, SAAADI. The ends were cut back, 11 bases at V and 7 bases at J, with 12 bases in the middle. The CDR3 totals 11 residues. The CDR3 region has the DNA TGCGCCGGGGGCCGGGGTAATGAGCAGTTCTTC. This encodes CAGGRGNEQFF.

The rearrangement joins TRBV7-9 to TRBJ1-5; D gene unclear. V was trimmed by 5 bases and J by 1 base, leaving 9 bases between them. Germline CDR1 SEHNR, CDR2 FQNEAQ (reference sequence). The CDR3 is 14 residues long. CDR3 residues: CASSLAVSNQPQHF. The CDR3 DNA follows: TGTGCCAGCAGCCTCGCGGTGAGCAATCAGCCCCAGCATTTT.

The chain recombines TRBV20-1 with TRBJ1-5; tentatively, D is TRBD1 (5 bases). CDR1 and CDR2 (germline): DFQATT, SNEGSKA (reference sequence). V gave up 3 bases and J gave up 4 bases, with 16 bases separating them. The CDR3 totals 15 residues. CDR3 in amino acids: CSARRGVRLNQPQHF. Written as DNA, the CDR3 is TGCAGTGCTAGGCGAGGGGTGAGGTTGAATCAGCCCCAGCATTTT.

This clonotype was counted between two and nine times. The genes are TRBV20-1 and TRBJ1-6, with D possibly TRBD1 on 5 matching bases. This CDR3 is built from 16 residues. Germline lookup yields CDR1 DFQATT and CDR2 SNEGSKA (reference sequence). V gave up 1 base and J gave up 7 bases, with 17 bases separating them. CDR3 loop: CSARVEGRSMNSPLHF. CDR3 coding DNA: TGCAGTGCTAGAGTCGAGGGGCGCAGTATGAATTCACCCCTCCACTTT.

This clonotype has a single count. In nucleotides, the CDR3 is TGTGCCAGCAGTTTGCTAGCTCCTAGTGAGCAGTTCTTC. Its translation: CASSLLAPSEQFF. J is TRBJ2-1 and V is TRBV28; maybe TRBD2 (5 bases). CDR1 MDHEN and CDR2 SYDVKM come from the germline V gene. The CDR3 runs to 13 residues. The germline V and J ends were trimmed by 3 bases and 9 bases, with 12 bases remaining between them. The full variable domain, with the rest looked up from reference TRBV28 and TRBJ2-1, is DVKVTQSSRYLVKRTGEKVFLECVQDMDHENMFWYRQDPGLGLRLIYFSYDVKMKEKGDIPEGYSVSREKKERFSLILESASTNQTSMYLCASSLLAPSEQFFGPGTRLTVL.

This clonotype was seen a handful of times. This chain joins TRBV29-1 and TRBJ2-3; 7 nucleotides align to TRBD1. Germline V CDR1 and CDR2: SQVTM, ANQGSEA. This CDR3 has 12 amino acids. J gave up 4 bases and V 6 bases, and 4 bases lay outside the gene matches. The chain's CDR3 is CSVNRGADTQYF. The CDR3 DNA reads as TGCAGCGTAAACAGGGGTGCAGATACGCAGTATTTT.